What follows are 23 T cell receptor beta chains derived from one specimen sequenced in a study of cytomegalovirus exposure and HLA in healthy donors (dated 2017 in TCRdb). Libraries were built with the immunoSEQ multiplex PCR assay. A mixture of 60 forward primers for TCR Vbeta segments and 13 reverse primers for TCR Jbeta segments was used in the multiplex PCR. This is the immuneACCESS table as TCRdb keeps it, with only in-frame sequences that have V and J called. A part of the clones is gone; compared with another copy, unresolved V genes explain less than half, and the rest is unexplained. The sample profile shows 100,000 to 150,000 clones; around 78% of them were found once. Clones ranked in the top ten supply around 20% of the sample. The source material was PBMCs. The receptors stem from a man between 18 and 35 years old in good health and CMV-seropositive.

The V call is TRBV25-1, the J call TRBJ2-3; D is possibly TRBD1 (5 bases). Trimming removed 2 bases at V and 5 bases at J, with 11 bases between. Germline CDR1 MGHDK, CDR2 SYGVNS. CDR3 size: 14 residues. CDR3 DNA sequence: TGTGCCAGCAGTGAAAAGGCTAGGGGAGATACGCAGTATTTT. Its translation is CASSEKARGDTQYF. Full variable domain (missing parts from reference TRBV25-1 and TRBJ2-3): EADIYQTPRYLVIGTGKKITLECSQTMGHDKMYWYQQDPGMELHLIHYSYGVNSTEKGDLSSESTVSRIRTEHFPLTLESARPSHTSQYLCASSEKARGDTQYFGPGTRLTVL.

This clone was counted once. The chain uses TRBV2 and TRBJ2-6, with 12 bases aligning to TRBD1. Germline assignment: CDR1 SNHLY and CDR2 FYNNEI. The CDR3 runs to 18 residues. Trimming cost V 7 bases and J 0 bases; bases outside gene matches: 7. CDR3 bases: TGTGCCAGCATCATACCGGGACAGGGGGCCTCTGGGGCCAACGTCCTGACTTTC. This codes for CASIIPGQGASGANVLTF. The entire variable domain, with the rest obtained from reference TRBV2 and TRBJ2-6, is as follows: EPEVTQTPSHQVTQMGQEVILRCVPISNHLYFYWYRQILGQKVEFLVSFYNNEISEKSEIFDDQFSVERPDGSNFTLKIRSTKLEDSAMYFCASIIPGQGASGANVLTFGAGSRLTVL.

This clone showed up just once. The V gene is TRBV18, the J gene TRBJ1-1; 7 positions agree with TRBD1. There are 17 residues in the CDR3. Per the germline V gene, CDR1 is KGHSH and CDR2 is LQKENI. The ends lost 3 bases at V and 1 base at J; junction bases unmatched: 11. CDR3 sequence reads: CASSPTGNRGRNTEAFF. CDR3 nucleotides: TGTGCCAGCTCACCTACGGGGAACAGGGGTAGGAACACTGAAGCTTTCTTT.

This clone is a singleton in its sample. The chain joins TRBV9 to TRBJ1-1; D not certain. The CDR3 totals 13 residues. Trimming shortened V by 0 bases and J by 3 bases, and 6 bases separated the two germline ends. In germline, CDR1 is SGDLS, CDR2 YYNGEE. This CDR3 is CASSVALDTEAFF. The CDR3, as DNA: TGTGCCAGCAGCGTAGCTCTCGACACTGAAGCTTTCTTT.

The chain has TRBV21-1 and TRBJ1-6; TRBD1 is the table's D call and was not checked against the DNA. TRBV21-1 constitutes a pseudogene. This CDR3 is 18 amino acids long. For the CDR3, the DNA is TGTGCCAGCAGCATCCTAGGTGGGGACAATCGAGTTTACTCACCCCTCCACTTT. Amino acid sequence: CASSILGGDNRVYSPLHF.

The chain recombines TRBV10-3 with TRBJ2-3; TRBD2 matches at 9 bases. Germline lookup yields CDR1 ENHRY and CDR2 SYGVKD. With V trimmed by 5 bases and J by 3 bases, 3 bases remained unmatched. This CDR3 comprises 14 residues. CDR3 sequence reads: CAISRSGGTDTQYF. The CDR3 DNA reads TGTGCCATCAGTAGAAGCGGGGGGACAGATACGCAGTATTTT.

The rearrangement joins TRBV7-6 to TRBJ2-7; D may be TRBD1 (5 bases). Trimming pared 0 bases from V and 0 bases from J, leaving 9 bases between. Germline V gene lookup returns CDR1 SGHVS and CDR2 FNYEAQ. The CDR3 extends over 15 amino acids. The CDR3 region has the DNA TGTGCCAGCAGCTTAGCGGATGGGGCCTCCTACGAGCAGTACTTC. Translating it yields CASSLADGASYEQYF.

The rearrangement joins TRBV2 to TRBJ1-4; 8 positions agree with TRBD1. The J segment lost 0 bases and the V segment lost 6 bases, leaving 12 bases of the junction unmatched. The germline V gene encodes CDR1 SNHLY and CDR2 FYNNEI. This CDR3 spans 18 amino acids. CDR3 coding DNA: TGTGCCAGCAGACCGCGCGACAGGGGACCAGCAACTAATGAAAAACTGTTTTTT. This gives the protein CASRPRDRGPATNEKLFF.

This clone has just one count. The V call is TRBV9, the J call TRBJ2-1, with 12 bases fitting TRBD2. This CDR3 region has 15 residues. Germline loops: CDR1 SGDLS, CDR2 YYNGEE. The V gene end was trimmed by 3 bases and the J gene end by 7 bases; junction bases not matched to a gene: 5. Here the CDR3 reads CASSDRLAGVNEQFF. In DNA, the CDR3 is TGTGCCAGCAGCGACCGACTAGCGGGGGTAAATGAGCAGTTCTTC.

The chain uses TRBV19 and TRBJ1-5, with D unclear. V shed 5 bases and J shed 2 bases, with 13 bases lying between them. This CDR3 has 15 amino acids. The germline CDR1 and CDR2 sequences are LNHDA and SQIVND (reference sequence). The CDR3 spells CASSPSGRGNQPQHF. As DNA, the CDR3 is TGTGCCAGTAGTCCCTCCGGGAGGGGCAATCAGCCCCAGCATTTT.

The chain carries TRBV4-1 and TRBJ2-7, with D tentatively TRBD1 (5 bases). The germline CDR1 and CDR2 sequences are MGHRA and YSYEKL. The V end lost 4 bases, the J end lost 2 bases, and 18 bases lay between the germline ends. The CDR3 contains 16 residues. This CDR3 is CASSLPTQGFPYEQYF. The DNA of the CDR3 is TGCGCCAGCAGCCTCCCGACCCAGGGTTTTCCCTACGAGCAGTACTTC.

V usage is TRBV13 and J usage is TRBJ2-1, with 10 bases lining up with TRBD2. The CDR3 length is 15 residues. CDR1 and CDR2 from the germline V gene are PRHDT and FYEKMQ (reference sequence). With V trimmed by 5 bases and J by 5 bases, 6 bases remained unmatched. The CDR3 bases are TGTGCCAGCAGCCCCGGGACTAGCGTTAACAATGAGCAGTTCTTC. Translated, it gives CASSPGTSVNNEQFF.

The genes are TRBV29-1 and TRBJ2-3; no firm D call. CDR3 length: 13 residues. Trimming took off 3 bases at V and 2 bases at J, with 9 bases between the two ends. CDR1 is SQVTM and CDR2 is ANQGSEA in the germline V gene. Here the CDR3 reads CSVETQHTDTQYF. The CDR3 region has the DNA TGCAGCGTTGAGACACAACACACAGATACGCAGTATTTT.

The J gene is TRBJ2-1, the V gene TRBV15; TRBD1 might be the D (5 bases). CDR1 LNHNV and CDR2 YYDKDF come from the germline V gene (reference sequence). This CDR3 spans 15 amino acids. The germline V and J ends were trimmed by 0 bases and 3 bases, with 9 bases remaining between them. For the CDR3, the DNA is TGTGCCACCAGCAGAGACAGGGAATACTACAATGAGCAGTTCTTC. As protein: CATSRDREYYNEQFF.

The rearrangement uses TRBV11-2 and TRBJ2-2; 7 bases agree with TRBD2. The V gene's germline CDR1 is SGHAT and CDR2 FQNNGV. V lost 4 bases and J lost 10; bases outside the gene matches: 3. The CDR3 has 12 residues. CDR3 protein: CASSSGGKELFF. The CDR3 DNA follows: TGTGCCAGCAGCTCCGGGGGGAAGGAGCTGTTTTTT.

In its sample, this clone was seen many times. This sequence joins TRBV2 and TRBJ2-7; 7 bases map to TRBD1. The CDR3 is 12 residues long. J gave up 6 bases and V 9 bases, and 8 bases lay outside the gene matches. Germline V gene lookup returns CDR1 SNHLY and CDR2 FYNNEI. CDR3 residues: CARGLRGFEQYF. In nucleotides, the CDR3 is TGTGCCAGGGGTCTCAGGGGGTTCGAGCAGTACTTC.

As DNA, the CDR3 is TGTGCCAGCAGCCGCGGAATGACAGGGTATATCGGAACTAATGAAAAACTGTTTTTT. Residues: CASSRGMTGYIGTNEKLFF. This chain joins TRBV16 and TRBJ1-4, with TRBD1 identical over 7 bases. Germline loops: CDR1 KGHSY, CDR2 FQNENV. This CDR3 spans 19 amino acids. J was trimmed by 1 base and V by 4 bases; bases with no gene match: 15. The whole variable domain, remainder taken from reference TRBV16 and TRBJ1-4, is GEEVAQTPKHLVRGEGQKAKLYCAPIKGHSYVFWYQQVLKNEFKFLISFQNENVFDETGMPKERFSAKCLPNSPCSLEIQATKLEDSAVYFCASSRGMTGYIGTNEKLFFGSGTQLSVL.

The chain carries TRBV2 and TRBJ2-1, with TRBD1 matching 8 bases. Germline V CDR1 and CDR2: SNHLY, FYNNEI. Trimming at V came to 6 bases and at J to 3 bases, leaving 7 bases not matched to a gene. CDR3 length equals 15 residues. This chain's CDR3 is CASRAGTGFYNEQFF. The CDR3 coding sequence is TGTGCCAGCAGGGCCGGGACAGGCTTCTACAATGAGCAGTTCTTC. Based on the CDR3 plus reference TRBV2 and TRBJ2-1, the full variable domain is EPEVTQTPSHQVTQMGQEVILRCVPISNHLYFYWYRQILGQKVEFLVSFYNNEISEKSEIFDDQFSVERPDGSNFTLKIRSTKLEDSAMYFCASRAGTGFYNEQFFGPGTRLTVL.

About this clone: The sample holds other DNA sequences that translate to the same CDR3. The chain joins TRBV9 to TRBJ1-1; TRBD1 matches at 7 bases. The J segment lost 13 bases and the V segment lost 2 bases, leaving 14 bases of the junction unmatched. The CDR3 contains 14 residues. In germline, CDR1 is SGDLS, CDR2 YYNGEE. The CDR3 reads CASSVTEVGQGVFF. The CDR3 nucleotides are TGTGCCAGCAGCGTCACCGAGGTGGGGCAGGGGGTTTTCTTT.

This clone has a handful of counts. V usage is TRBV9 and J usage is TRBJ1-2, with a tentative D call TRBD1 (6 bases). The CDR3 covers 17 residues. V was trimmed by 1 base and J by 4 bases, leaving 20 bases between them. The germline V gene encodes CDR1 SGDLS and CDR2 YYNGEE. The CDR3 DNA reads as TGTGCCAGCAGCGTACTTTTGGGGGGGGCGCAGGCCTATGGCTACACCTTC. This translates into CASSVLLGGAQAYGYTF.

V and J are TRBV7-2 and TRBJ2-7; TRBD2 aligns across 7 bases. The junction had 12 bases not matched to a gene; V was cut back by 3 bases and J by 4 bases. CDR3 length: 16 residues. Germline CDR1 is SGHTA and CDR2 is FQGNSA. The CDR3 DNA is TGTGCCAGCAGCTTTAAAGGCCTAGCGGCGAATTACGAGCAGTACTTC. The encoded protein is CASSFKGLAANYEQYF.

The V and J genes are TRBV7-2 and TRBJ2-7; 10 nucleotides match TRBD1. With 3 bases clipped from V and 7 bases from J, the junction kept 6 bases outside the gene matches. CDR1 is SGHTA, CDR2 FQGNSA, per germline. The CDR3 length is 14 residues. CDR3 sequence reads: CASSFLDRGREQYF. DNA of the CDR3: TGTGCCAGCAGCTTCCTGGACAGGGGGAGAGAGCAGTACTTC. Variable domain in full (rest from reference TRBV7-2 and TRBJ2-7): GAGVSQSPSNKVTEKGKDVELRCDPISGHTALYWYRQSLGQGLEFLIYFQGNSAPDKSGLPSDRFSAERTGGSVSTLTIQRTQQEDSAVYLCASSFLDRGREQYFGPGTRLTVT.

The chain recombines TRBV10-2 with TRBJ1-1, with D possibly TRBD1 on 5 matching bases. The germline V gene has CDR1 WSHSY and CDR2 SAAADI. Trimming cost V 3 bases and J 7 bases, with 15 bases left between them. The CDR3 has 14 amino acids. CDR3 region: CASSDPSKGLEAFF. CDR3 DNA sequence: TGCGCCAGCAGTGACCCCTCAAAGGGACTTGAAGCTTTCTTT.